What follows is one T cell receptor beta chain and its context. Clones were read by immunoSEQ multiplex PCR, and TCRdb kept only the in-frame ones, dropping some. Of 100,000 to 120,000 clones listed, over 65% are singletons. The CDR3 runs to 16 residues. Germline assignment: CDR1 SEHNR and CDR2 FQNEAQ (reference sequence). V shed 5 bases, J shed 3 bases, and the junction held 8 bases outside the gene matches. This sample was included in a study of blood T cell repertoires in COVID-19. Sample: peripheral blood. The chain has TRBV7-9 and TRBJ2-1; TRBD2 aligns across 9 bases. The TCR sequence derives from a woman aged 80 or over with acute or convalescent COVID-19. In DNA, the CDR3 is TGTGCCAGCAGCCGCGGGAGGGCAGGGGTCTACAATGAGCAGTTCTTC. Translating gives CASSRGRAGVYNEQFF. The whole variable domain, filled in from reference TRBV7-9 and TRBJ2-1, reads DTGVSQNPRHKITKRGQNVTFRCDPISEHNRLYWYRQTLGQGPEFLTYFQNEAQLEKSRLLSDRFSAERPKGSFSTLEIQRTEQGDSAMYLCASSRGRAGVYNEQFFGPGTRLTVL.